Below are 7 T cell receptor beta chains sequenced from a single sample in a study of T cell responses to AZD1222 COVID-19 vaccine. Assay used: immunoSEQ multiplex PCR; TCRdb lists only in-frame clones, some missing. The sample lists approximately 77,000 clones, 92% occurring once. The material sequenced was peripheral blood, taken 28 days after the second AZD1222 dose. The receptors stem from an adult who received the AZD1222 COVID-19 vaccine.

The rearrangement links TRBV6-2 or TRBV6-3 to TRBJ2-3, with 9 bases matching TRBD1. From germline, CDR1 is MNHEY and CDR2 SVGEGT. This CDR3 spans 15 amino acids. J lost 2 bases, V lost 6 bases, and 6 bases had no gene match. In DNA form, the CDR3 reads TGTGCCAGCAGCAAGGGACAGGGAGTCACAGATACGCAGTATTTT. Amino acids: CASSKGQGVTDTQYF.

This chain uses TRBV3-1 (or the pseudogene TRBV3-2) with TRBJ2-7; the match to TRBD2 covers 8 bases. Germline V gene sequence: CDR1 LGHDT, CDR2 YNNKEL (reference sequence). The CDR3 covers 16 residues. Trimming at V came to 4 bases and at J to 0 bases, leaving 8 bases not matched to a gene. For the CDR3, the DNA is TGTGCCAGCAGCCCCCGGACTAGCTCCGTCTCCTACGAGCAGTACTTC. Protein: CASSPRTSSVSYEQYF.

This sequence joins TRBV6-5 and TRBJ2-1, with no clear D. The germline V and J ends were trimmed by 4 bases and 8 bases, with 15 bases remaining between them. CDR3 length: 14 residues. Germline values: CDR1 MNHEY, CDR2 SVGAGI. The CDR3 coding sequence is TGTGCCAGCAGTTTAAGTCCCCTAGGGTATGAGCAGTTCTTC. Amino acid sequence: CASSLSPLGYEQFF.

The chain uses TRBV14 and TRBJ1-2; the D gene is possibly TRBD1 (6 bases). Trimming removed 4 bases at V and 4 bases at J, with 13 bases between. The V gene's germline CDR1 is SGHDN and CDR2 FVKESK. This CDR3 has 14 residues. As DNA, the CDR3 is TGTGCCAGCAGCCCCGAGACAGGAACCTATGGCTACACCTTC. Amino acids: CASSPETGTYGYTF.

The chain couples TRBV19 to TRBJ1-2; D uncertain. The V gene's germline CDR1 is LNHDA and CDR2 SQIVND (reference sequence). The CDR3 has 14 residues. Trimming shortened V by 3 bases and J by 3 bases, and 11 bases separated the two germline ends. DNA for the CDR3: TGTGCCAGTAGTATCAACGGCCTTTACTATGGCTACACCTTC. It specifies CASSINGLYYGYTF.

The J gene is TRBJ2-2, the V gene TRBV10-1; 9 nucleotides align to TRBD1. CDR1 is WNHNN and CDR2 is SYGVQD in the germline V gene (reference sequence). V dropped 8 bases and J dropped 6; count of bases not matched to a gene: 13. This CDR3 contains 16 residues. CDR3 coding DNA: TGCGCCAGCGCCAAATCACAGGGGGCGATCCCCGGGGAGCTGTTTTTT. Encoded protein: CASAKSQGAIPGELFF.

This chain connects TRBV29-1 to TRBJ1-1; D uncertain. Germline CDR1 SQVTM, CDR2 ANQGSEA. CDR3 length: 11 residues. Trimming pared 7 bases from V and 0 bases from J, leaving 6 bases between. CDR3 protein: CSADLNTEAFF. CDR3 coding DNA: TGCAGCGCCGACCTGAACACTGAAGCTTTCTTT. The full variable domain, completed using reference TRBV29-1 and TRBJ1-1, is SAVISQKPSRDICQRGTSLTIQCQVDSQVTMMFWYRQQPGQSLTLIATANQGSEATYESGFVIDKFPISRPNLTFSTLTVSNMSPEDSSIYLCSADLNTEAFFGQGTRLTVV.